These T cell receptor beta chains were read from a single sample in a study of blood T cell repertoires in COVID-19. The table came from immunoSEQ multiplex PCR; TCRdb's copy has only in-frame clones and leaves some out. The sample contains more than 85,000 clones, 80% to 85% of which appear only once. Material: peripheral blood. The receptors shown here come from a woman of 80 years or more with acute or convalescent COVID-19. Each CDR3 is given with its conserved first and last residue. The D gene is left open where the match is weak. Part of the rows lack a size; the others show once, few, many or a class for expanded clones.

d_call	j_call	v_call	clone_size	cdr3_aa	cdr3_nt
TRBD1	TRBJ2-2	TRBV2	-	CASSPLTGIHGELFF	TGTGCCAGCAGTCCTTTGACAGGGATCCACGGGGAGCTGTTTTTT
-	TRBJ2-3	TRBV25-1	-	CASSESQNTDTQYF	TGTGCCAGCAGTGAATCCCAGAACACAGATACGCAGTATTTT
TRBD1	TRBJ1-1	TRBV11-2	-	CASSPRDRVMNTEAFF	TGTGCCAGCAGCCCTAGGGACAGGGTCATGAACACTGAAGCTTTCTTT
-	TRBJ2-7	TRBV27	once	CASRLRGGTYEQYF	TGTGCCAGCAGACTTCGGGGAGGAACCTACGAGCAGTACTTC
-	TRBJ1-4	TRBV2	-	CASRDTSTNEKLFF	TGTGCCAGCAGAGACACATCAACTAATGAAAAACTGTTTTTT
-	TRBJ1-2	TRBV9	-	CASSVANRVGGYTF	TGTGCCAGCAGCGTAGCTAACAGGGTAGGGGGCTACACCTTC
-	TRBJ1-3	TRBV19	-	CASTLPRTGSSGNTIYF	TGTGCCAGTACCTTACCCCGGACGGGGAGCTCTGGAAACACCATATATTTT
TRBD1	TRBJ2-1	TRBV5-1	-	CASSYRTGGDGNEQFF	TGCGCCAGCAGCTACCGGACAGGGGGCGATGGGAATGAGCAGTTCTTC
TRBD2	TRBJ2-3	TRBV6-6	-	CASSLAGSTDTQYF	TGTGCCAGCAGTTTAGCGGGATCCACAGATACGCAGTATTTT
-	TRBJ1-1	TRBV5-4	-	CASSGGGSTEAFF	TGTGCCAGCAGTGGAGGAGGATCCACTGAAGCTTTCTTT
TRBD2	TRBJ2-1	TRBV29-1	-	CSVPSGTGGDEQFF	TGCAGCGTTCCTAGCGGGACTGGGGGGGATGAGCAGTTCTTC
TRBD1	TRBJ2-5	TRBV3-1/TRBV3-2	few	CASSQEWPRAGGQETQYF	TGTGCCAGCAGCCAAGAGTGGCCCAGGGCAGGGGGCCAAGAGACCCAGTACTTC
-	TRBJ2-1	TRBV10-3	-	CAISGIQGHEQFF	TGTGCCATCAGTGGGATTCAGGGCCATGAGCAGTTCTTC
TRBD1	TRBJ2-5	TRBV27	-	CASSPWDRKETQYF	TGTGCCAGCAGTCCATGGGACAGAAAAGAGACCCAGTACTTC
TRBD1	TRBJ1-5	TRBV7-2	-	CASSLVPTGGQPQHF	TGTGCCAGCAGCTTAGTCCCAACAGGGGGCCAGCCCCAGCATTTT
TRBD1	TRBJ2-1	TRBV27	medium-sized	CASSSIGTGGHNEQFF	TGTGCCAGCAGCTCAATTGGGACAGGGGGTCACAATGAGCAGTTCTTC
-	TRBJ1-2	TRBV5-4	-	CASSDTGMGYGYTF	TGTGCCAGCAGCGATACAGGGATGGGCTATGGCTACACCTTC
-	TRBJ1-3	TRBV2	-	CASSERSSGNTIYF	TGTGCCAGCAGTGAAAGGAGCTCTGGAAACACCATATATTTT
-	TRBJ1-1	TRBV27	once	CASSLTSRGDTEAFF	TGTGCCAGCAGTTTAACGTCCAGGGGTGACACTGAAGCTTTCTTT
-	TRBJ2-3	TRBV10-1	-	CASSGHPTDTQYF	TGCGCCAGTTCGGGACACCCCACAGATACGCAGTATTTT
-	TRBJ1-2	TRBV5-8	many	CASSLDRDYTF	TGTGCCAGCAGCTTGGACAGGGATTACACCTTC
-	TRBJ1-6	TRBV3-1/TRBV3-2	-	CASSQLGPSSYNSPLHF	TGTGCCAGCAGCCAACTGGGGCCCAGCTCCTATAATTCACCCCTCCACTTT
-	TRBJ2-3	TRBV18	-	CASSPAGDTQYF	TGTGCCAGCTCACCTGCGGGAGATACGCAGTATTTT
-	TRBJ2-7	TRBV4-1	-	CASSQEGGGKYEQYF	TGCGCCAGCAGCCAAGAAGGTGGGGGCAAATACGAGCAGTACTTC
-	TRBJ1-5	TRBV5-6	-	CASSFGGSNQPQHF	TGTGCCAGCAGCTTCGGCGGGAGCAATCAGCCCCAGCATTTT
-	TRBJ2-2	TRBV6-6	-	CASSPRVAANTGELFF	TGTGCCAGCAGTCCCCGGGTAGCTGCTAACACCGGGGAGCTGTTTTTT
TRBD1	TRBJ2-7	TRBV24-1	-	CATSDPGTGGNEQYF	TGTGCCACCAGTGACCCCGGGACAGGGGGGAACGAGCAGTACTTC
TRBD1	TRBJ1-2	TRBV6-5	-	CASSRLGQGSGYTF	TGTGCCAGCAGCCGCCTAGGACAGGGCTCTGGCTACACCTTC
-	TRBJ2-1	TRBV3-1/TRBV3-2	-	CASSQNYGGEQFF	TGTGCCAGCAGCCAGAATTACGGAGGTGAGCAGTTCTTC
-	TRBJ1-2	TRBV5-1	-	CASSSSDGYTF	TGCGCCAGCAGCTCCAGCGACGGCTACACCTTC
-	TRBJ2-1	TRBV5-1	-	CASSLEGLNNEQFF	TGCGCCAGCAGCTTGGAGGGACTTAACAATGAGCAGTTCTTC
TRBD1	TRBJ2-5	TRBV7-2	-	CASSTRDRGSETQYF	TGTGCCAGCAGCACCCGGGACAGGGGGTCAGAGACCCAGTACTTC
-	TRBJ2-5	TRBV7-2	-	CASSFPASETQYF	TGTGCCAGCAGCTTTCCAGCGTCAGAGACCCAGTACTTC
-	TRBJ2-2	TRBV5-6	-	CASSLWSGHFGELFF	TGTGCCAGCAGCTTGTGGAGCGGCCATTTCGGGGAGCTGTTTTTT
TRBD2	TRBJ2-2	TRBV11-3	-	CASSTSGTSGNTGELFF	TGTGCCAGCAGCACCTCCGGGACTAGCGGGAACACCGGGGAGCTGTTTTTT
TRBD2	TRBJ2-1	TRBV2	-	CVSKWEGDEQFF	TGTGTCTCGAAATGGGAGGGAGATGAGCAGTTCTTC
-	TRBJ1-5	TRBV12-3/TRBV12-4	-	CASSFRLQPQHF	TGTGCCAGCAGTTTCAGGTTACAGCCCCAGCATTTT
TRBD2	TRBJ2-3	TRBV29-1	-	CSVVPGGVGDTQYF	TGCAGCGTTGTTCCGGGAGGGGTTGGGGATACGCAGTATTTT
-	TRBJ2-2	TRBV13	few	CASSKSRGSRANTGELFF	TGTGCCAGCAGCAAGAGCAGAGGGAGTAGGGCGAACACCGGGGAGCTGTTTTTT
-	TRBJ2-1	TRBV2	-	CASVPGTNYNEQFF	TGTGCCAGCGTCCCCGGGACAAACTACAATGAGCAGTTCTTC
-	TRBJ1-2	TRBV7-9	few	CASSQKDLKGGYGYTF	TGTGCCAGCAGCCAAAAAGATCTTAAAGGGGGCTATGGCTACACCTTC
TRBD1	TRBJ1-3	TRBV11-2	-	CASSSGQLLVPIYF	TGTGCCAGCAGCTCGGGACAGTTGTTAGTGCCCATATATTTT
-	TRBJ1-4	TRBV2	-	CASRQGEEKLFF	TGTGCCAGCAGACAGGGAGAAGAAAAACTGTTTTTT
TRBD1	TRBJ2-2	TRBV9	-	CASSVVPTGDGELFF	TGTGCCAGCAGCGTAGTCCCGACAGGGGACGGGGAGCTGTTTTTT
-	TRBJ1-1	TRBV6-6	-	CASSYSMSGEEAFF	TGTGCCAGCAGTTACTCGATGTCGGGGGAAGAAGCTTTCTTT
TRBD2	TRBJ2-5	TRBV7-2	-	CASSSTSGYQETQYF	TGTGCCAGCAGCTCGACTAGCGGGTACCAAGAGACCCAGTACTTC
-	TRBJ2-3	TRBV10-3	-	CAVQTTGTDTQYF	TGTGCCGTCCAAACGACAGGCACAGATACGCAGTATTTT
TRBD2	TRBJ2-1	TRBV7-2	-	CASSLALGLAANEQFF	TGTGCCAGCAGCTTAGCTTTGGGACTAGCGGCTAATGAGCAGTTCTTC
-	TRBJ2-3	TRBV5-1	-	CASSLGREADTQYF	TGCGCCAGCAGCTTGGGACGGGAAGCAGATACGCAGTATTTT
-	TRBJ1-2	TRBV9	-	CASSPGRDFSYGYTF	TGTGCCAGCAGCCCCGGCCGGGACTTCAGCTATGGCTACACCTTC
TRBD2	TRBJ2-5	TRBV24-1	-	CATSDSRLAGDLLQETQYF	TGTGCCACCAGTGACTCTAGACTAGCGGGAGACCTACTCCAAGAGACCCAGTACTTC
-	TRBJ2-1	TRBV24-1	-	CATSDPEGREKDNEQFF	TGTGCCACCAGTGATCCTGAGGGGCGGGAAAAGGACAATGAGCAGTTCTTC
TRBD2	TRBJ2-2	TRBV28	-	CASSSGLAGELAGELFF	TGTGCCAGCAGTTCCGGACTAGCGGGAGAATTAGCCGGGGAGCTGTTTTTT
-	TRBJ1-4	TRBV10-3	-	CAISERGAEELFF	TGTGCCATCAGTGAGCGTGGGGCTGAGGAACTGTTTTTT
TRBD2	TRBJ2-5	TRBV5-1	-	CASSLELAEETQYF	TGCGCCAGCAGCTTGGAACTAGCGGAAGAGACCCAGTACTTC
-	TRBJ1-2	TRBV5-5	-	CASSFNREYGYTF	TGTGCCAGCAGCTTTAACAGGGAATATGGCTACACCTTC
-	TRBJ2-3	TRBV25-1	many	CASSESGRTQYF	TGTGCCAGCAGTGAATCGGGAAGGACGCAGTATTTT
-	TRBJ2-5	TRBV6-5	-	CASSYSEGLETQYF	TGTGCCAGCAGTTACTCAGAGGGATTAGAGACCCAGTACTTC
-	TRBJ1-1	TRBV28	-	CASSLTGPRNTEAFF	TGTGCCAGCAGTTTAACAGGGCCGCGGAACACTGAAGCTTTCTTT